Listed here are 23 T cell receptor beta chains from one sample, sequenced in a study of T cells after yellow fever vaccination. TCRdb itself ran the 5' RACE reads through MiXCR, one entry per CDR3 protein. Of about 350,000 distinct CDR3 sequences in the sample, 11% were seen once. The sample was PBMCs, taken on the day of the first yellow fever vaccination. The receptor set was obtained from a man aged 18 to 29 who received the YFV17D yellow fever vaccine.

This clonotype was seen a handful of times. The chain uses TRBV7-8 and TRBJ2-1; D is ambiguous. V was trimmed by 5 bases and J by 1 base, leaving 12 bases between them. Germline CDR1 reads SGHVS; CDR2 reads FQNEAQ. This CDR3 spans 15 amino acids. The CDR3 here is CASSIIGMSYNEQFF. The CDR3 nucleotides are TGTGCCAGCAGCATAATAGGTATGTCCTACAATGAGCAGTTCTTC.

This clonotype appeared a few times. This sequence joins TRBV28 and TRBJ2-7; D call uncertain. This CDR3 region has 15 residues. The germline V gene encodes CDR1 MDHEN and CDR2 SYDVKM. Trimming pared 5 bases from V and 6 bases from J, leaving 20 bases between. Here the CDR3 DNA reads TGTGCCAGCAGTCCGTCGGACGCGGAAGGGTCCGAGCAGTACTTC. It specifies CASSPSDAEGSEQYF.

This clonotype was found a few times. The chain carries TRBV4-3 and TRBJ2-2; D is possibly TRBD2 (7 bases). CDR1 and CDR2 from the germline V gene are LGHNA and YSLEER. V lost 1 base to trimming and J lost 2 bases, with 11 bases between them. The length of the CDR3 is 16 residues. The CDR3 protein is CASSQVGGTNTGELFF. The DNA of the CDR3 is TGCGCCAGCAGCCAAGTCGGGGGGACAAACACCGGGGAGCTGTTTTTT.

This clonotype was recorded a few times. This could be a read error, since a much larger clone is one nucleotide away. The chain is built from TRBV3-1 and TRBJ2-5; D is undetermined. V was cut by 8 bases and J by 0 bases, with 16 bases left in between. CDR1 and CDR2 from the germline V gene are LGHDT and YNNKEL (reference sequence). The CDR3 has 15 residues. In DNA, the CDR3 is TGTGCCAGCTGCCCGTTGGCGAGGTACCAAGAGACCCAGTACTTC. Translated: CASCPLARYQETQYF.

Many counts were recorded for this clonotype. The CDR3 sequence is CASSSQGNNYGYTF. CDR3 coding DNA: TGTGCCAGCAGTTCTCAGGGGAATAACTATGGCTACACCTTC. The chain carries TRBV7-3 and TRBJ1-2; D might be TRBD1 (6 bases). This CDR3 has 14 residues. The V end lost 6 bases, the J end lost 1 base, and 12 bases lay between the germline ends. Germline CDR1 and CDR2: SGHTA and FQGTGA.

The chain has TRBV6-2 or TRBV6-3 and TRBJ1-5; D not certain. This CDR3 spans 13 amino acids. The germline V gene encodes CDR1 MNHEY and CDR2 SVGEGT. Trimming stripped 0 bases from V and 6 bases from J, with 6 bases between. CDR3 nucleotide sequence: TGTGCCAGCAGTTACTCGGTCGGTCAGCCCCAGCATTTT. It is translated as CASSYSVGQPQHF.

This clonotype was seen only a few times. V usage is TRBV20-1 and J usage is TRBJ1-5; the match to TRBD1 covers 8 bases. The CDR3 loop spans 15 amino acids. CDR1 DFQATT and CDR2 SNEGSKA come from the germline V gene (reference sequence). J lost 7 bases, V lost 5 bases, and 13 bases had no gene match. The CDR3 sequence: CSAGPATGVEQPQHF. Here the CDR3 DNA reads TGCAGTGCTGGACCCGCGACAGGGGTGGAACAGCCCCAGCATTTT.

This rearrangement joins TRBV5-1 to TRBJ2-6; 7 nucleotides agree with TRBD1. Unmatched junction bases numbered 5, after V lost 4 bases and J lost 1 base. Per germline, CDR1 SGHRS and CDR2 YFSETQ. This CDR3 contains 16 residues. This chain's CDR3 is CASSTQGWSGANVLTF. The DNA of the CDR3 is TGCGCCAGCAGCACACAGGGGTGGTCTGGGGCCAACGTCCTGACTTTC.

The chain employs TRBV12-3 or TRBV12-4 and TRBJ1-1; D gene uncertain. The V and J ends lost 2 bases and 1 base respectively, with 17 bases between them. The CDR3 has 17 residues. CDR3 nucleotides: TGTGCCAGCAGTTTACCCCTAGCGGCAGGAGCGAACACTGAAGCTTTCTTT. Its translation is CASSLPLAAGANTEAFF.

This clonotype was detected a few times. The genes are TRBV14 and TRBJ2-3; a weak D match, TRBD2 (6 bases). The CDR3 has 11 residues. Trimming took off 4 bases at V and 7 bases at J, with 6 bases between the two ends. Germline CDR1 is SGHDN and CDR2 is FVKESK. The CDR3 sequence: CASSRDYTQYF. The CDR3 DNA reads TGTGCCAGCAGCCGGGACTATACGCAGTATTTT.

The CDR3 region is CASSLEREGGYEQYF. CDR3 DNA sequence: TGCGCCAGCAGCTTGGAGAGGGAGGGAGGCTACGAGCAGTACTTC. The V gene is TRBV5-1, the J gene TRBJ2-7, with 7 bases that match TRBD2. V lost 0 bases and J lost 3; bases outside the gene matches: 6. CDR3 length: 15 amino acids. Germline V gives CDR1 SGHRS, CDR2 YFSETQ.

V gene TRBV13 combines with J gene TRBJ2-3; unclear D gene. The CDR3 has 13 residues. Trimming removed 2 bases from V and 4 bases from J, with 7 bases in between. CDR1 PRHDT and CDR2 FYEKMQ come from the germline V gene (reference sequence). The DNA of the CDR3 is TGTGCCAGCAGCTTAAAGTCCCCAGATACGCAGTATTTT. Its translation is CASSLKSPDTQYF.

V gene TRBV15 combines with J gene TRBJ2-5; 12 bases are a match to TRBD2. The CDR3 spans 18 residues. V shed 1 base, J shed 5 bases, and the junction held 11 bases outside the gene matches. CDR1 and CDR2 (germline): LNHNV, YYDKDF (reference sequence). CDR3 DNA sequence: TGTGCCACCAGCAGAGGCCCCCCTAGCGGGGGGGCCCCGGAGACCCAGTACTTC. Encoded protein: CATSRGPPSGGAPETQYF.

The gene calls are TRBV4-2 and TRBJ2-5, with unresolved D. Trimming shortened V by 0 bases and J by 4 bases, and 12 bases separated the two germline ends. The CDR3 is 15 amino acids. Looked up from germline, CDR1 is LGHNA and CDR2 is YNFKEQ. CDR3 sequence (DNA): TGTGCCAGCAGCCAAGAAGTCAGGATTCCAGAGACCCAGTACTTC. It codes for CASSQEVRIPETQYF.

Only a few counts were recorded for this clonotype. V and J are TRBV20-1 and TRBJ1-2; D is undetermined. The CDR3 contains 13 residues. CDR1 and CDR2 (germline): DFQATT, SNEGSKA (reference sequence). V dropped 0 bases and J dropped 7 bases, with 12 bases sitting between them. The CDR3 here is CSAREQVYSGYTF. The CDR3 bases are TGCAGTGCTAGAGAGCAGGTTTACTCTGGCTACACCTTC.

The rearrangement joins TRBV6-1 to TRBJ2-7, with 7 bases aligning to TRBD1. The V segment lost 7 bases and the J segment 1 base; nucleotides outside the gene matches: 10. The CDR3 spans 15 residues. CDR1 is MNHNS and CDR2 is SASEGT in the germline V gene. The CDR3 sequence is CASIGQASRSYEQYF. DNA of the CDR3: TGTGCCAGCATCGGACAGGCGTCGCGTTCCTACGAGCAGTACTTC.

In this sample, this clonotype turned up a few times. This CDR3 is CAISAGRGGGDRETQYF. For the CDR3, the DNA is TGTGCCATCAGTGCCGGTCGGGGGGGCGGGGACAGAGAGACCCAGTACTTC. The chain joins TRBV10-3 to TRBJ2-5, with D perhaps TRBD2 (8 bases). CDR3 size: 17 residues. Between the trimmed V and J ends, which lost 4 bases and 4 bases, there was a span of 22 bases. Germline CDR1 reads ENHRY; CDR2 reads SYGVKD.

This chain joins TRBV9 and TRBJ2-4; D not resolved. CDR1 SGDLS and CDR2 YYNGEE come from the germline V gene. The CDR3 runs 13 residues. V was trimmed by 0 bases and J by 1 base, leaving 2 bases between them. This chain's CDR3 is CASSVDAKNIQYF. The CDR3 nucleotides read TGTGCCAGCAGCGTAGATGCCAAAAACATTCAGTACTTC.

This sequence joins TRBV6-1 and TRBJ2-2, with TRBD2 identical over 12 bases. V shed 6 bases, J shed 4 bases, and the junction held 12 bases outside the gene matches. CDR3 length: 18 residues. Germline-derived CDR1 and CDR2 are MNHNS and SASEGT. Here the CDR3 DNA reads TGTGCCAGCAGACGGACTAGCGGGACTAACCGGGCCACCGGGGAGCTGTTTTTT. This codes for CASRRTSGTNRATGELFF.

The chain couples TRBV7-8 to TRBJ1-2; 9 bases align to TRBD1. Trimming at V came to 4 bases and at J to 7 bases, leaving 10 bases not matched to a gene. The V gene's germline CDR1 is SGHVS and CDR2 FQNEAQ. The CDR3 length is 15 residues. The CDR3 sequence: CASSSYRDRAPGYTF. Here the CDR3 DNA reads TGTGCCAGCAGCTCATACCGGGACAGGGCACCTGGCTACACCTTC.

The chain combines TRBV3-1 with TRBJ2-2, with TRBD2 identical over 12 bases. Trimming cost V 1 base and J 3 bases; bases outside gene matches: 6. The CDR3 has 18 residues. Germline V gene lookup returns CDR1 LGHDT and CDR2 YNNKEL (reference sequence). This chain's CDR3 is CASSQVTSGGQDTGELFF. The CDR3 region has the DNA TGTGCCAGCAGCCAAGTAACTAGCGGGGGGCAGGACACCGGGGAGCTGTTTTTT.

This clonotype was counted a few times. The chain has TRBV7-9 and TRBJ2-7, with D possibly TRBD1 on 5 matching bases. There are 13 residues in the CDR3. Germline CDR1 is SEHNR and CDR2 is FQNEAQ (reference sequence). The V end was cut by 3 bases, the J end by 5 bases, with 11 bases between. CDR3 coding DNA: TGTGCCAGCAGCTTGCGAGGACATGACGAGCAGTACTTC. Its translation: CASSLRGHDEQYF.

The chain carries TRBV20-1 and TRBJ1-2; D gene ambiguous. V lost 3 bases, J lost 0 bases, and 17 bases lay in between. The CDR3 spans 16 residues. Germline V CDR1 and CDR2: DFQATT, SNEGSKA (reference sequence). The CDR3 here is CSASLISSGTNYGYTF. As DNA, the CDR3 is TGCAGTGCTAGTTTAATATCATCGGGGACTAACTATGGCTACACCTTC.